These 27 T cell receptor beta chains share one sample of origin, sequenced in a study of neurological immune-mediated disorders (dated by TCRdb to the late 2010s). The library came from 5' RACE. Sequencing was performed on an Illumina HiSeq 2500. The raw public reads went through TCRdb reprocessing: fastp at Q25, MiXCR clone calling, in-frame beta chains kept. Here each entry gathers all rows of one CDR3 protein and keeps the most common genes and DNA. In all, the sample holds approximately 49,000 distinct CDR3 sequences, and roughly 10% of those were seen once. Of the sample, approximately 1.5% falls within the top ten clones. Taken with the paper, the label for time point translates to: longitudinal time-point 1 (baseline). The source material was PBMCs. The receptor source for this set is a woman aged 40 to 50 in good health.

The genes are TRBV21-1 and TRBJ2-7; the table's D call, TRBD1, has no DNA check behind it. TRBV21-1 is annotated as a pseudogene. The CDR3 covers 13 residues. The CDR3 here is CASSGTGEDEQYF. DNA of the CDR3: TGTGCCAGCAGCGGGACAGGGGAAGACGAGCAGTACTTC.

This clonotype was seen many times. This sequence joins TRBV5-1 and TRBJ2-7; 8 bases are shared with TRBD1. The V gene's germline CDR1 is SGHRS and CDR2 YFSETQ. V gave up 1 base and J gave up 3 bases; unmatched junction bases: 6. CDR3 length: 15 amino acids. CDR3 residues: CASSLKQGAVYEQYF. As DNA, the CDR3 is TGCGCCAGCAGCTTGAAGCAGGGGGCCGTCTACGAGCAGTACTTC.

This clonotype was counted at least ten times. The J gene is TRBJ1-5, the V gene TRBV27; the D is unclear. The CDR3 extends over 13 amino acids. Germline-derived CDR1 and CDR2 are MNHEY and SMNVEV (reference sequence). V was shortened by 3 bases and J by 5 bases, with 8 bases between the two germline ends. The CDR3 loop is CASSLLADQPQHF. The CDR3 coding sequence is TGTGCCAGCAGTTTGTTGGCCGATCAGCCCCAGCATTTT.

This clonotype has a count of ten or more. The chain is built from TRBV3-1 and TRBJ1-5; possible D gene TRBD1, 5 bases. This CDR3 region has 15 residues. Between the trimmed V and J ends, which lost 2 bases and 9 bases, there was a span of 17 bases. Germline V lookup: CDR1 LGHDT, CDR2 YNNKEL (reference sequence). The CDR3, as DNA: TGTGCCAGCAGCCAACGGTCTGACGGGGCAGGGCCCCAGCATTTT. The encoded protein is CASSQRSDGAGPQHF. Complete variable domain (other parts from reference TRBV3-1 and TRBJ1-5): DTAVSQTPKYLVTQMGNDKSIKCEQNLGHDTMYWYKQDSKKFLKIMFSYNNKELIINETVPNRFSPKSPDKAHLNLHINSLELGDSAVYFCASSQRSDGAGPQHFGDGTRLSIL.

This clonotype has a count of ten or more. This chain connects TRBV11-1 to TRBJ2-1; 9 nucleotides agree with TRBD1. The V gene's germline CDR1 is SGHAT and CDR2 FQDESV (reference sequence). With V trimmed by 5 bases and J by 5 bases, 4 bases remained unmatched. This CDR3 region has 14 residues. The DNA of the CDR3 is TGTGCCAGCAGCCGCGGACAGGGGAACAATGAGCAGTTCTTC. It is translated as CASSRGQGNNEQFF.

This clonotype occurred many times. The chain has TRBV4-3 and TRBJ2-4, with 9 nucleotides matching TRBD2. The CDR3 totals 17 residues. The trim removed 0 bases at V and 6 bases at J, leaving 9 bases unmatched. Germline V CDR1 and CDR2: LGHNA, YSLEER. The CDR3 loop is CASSQDLPSGIINIQYF. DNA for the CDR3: TGCGCCAGCAGCCAAGATCTTCCTAGCGGGATAATAAACATTCAGTACTTC.

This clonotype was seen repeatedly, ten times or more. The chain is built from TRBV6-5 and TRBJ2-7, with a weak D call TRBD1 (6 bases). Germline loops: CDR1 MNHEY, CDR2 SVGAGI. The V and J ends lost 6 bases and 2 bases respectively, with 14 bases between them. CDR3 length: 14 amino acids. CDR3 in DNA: TGTGCCAGCAGCCCCACAGGGCCCCCCTACGAGCAGTACTTC. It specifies CASSPTGPPYEQYF.

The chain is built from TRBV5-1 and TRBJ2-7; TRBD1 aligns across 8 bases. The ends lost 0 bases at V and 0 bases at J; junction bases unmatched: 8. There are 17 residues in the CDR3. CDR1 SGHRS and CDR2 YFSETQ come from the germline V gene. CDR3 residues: CASSLVTGTGHSYEQYF. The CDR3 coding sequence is TGCGCCAGCAGCTTGGTTACCGGGACAGGACACTCCTACGAGCAGTACTTC.

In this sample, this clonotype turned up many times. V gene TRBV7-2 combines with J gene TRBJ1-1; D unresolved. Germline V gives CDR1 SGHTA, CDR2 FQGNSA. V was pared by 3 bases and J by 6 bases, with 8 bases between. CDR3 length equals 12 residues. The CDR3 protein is CASSFFGAEAFF. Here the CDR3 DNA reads TGTGCCAGCAGCTTCTTTGGTGCTGAAGCTTTCTTT.

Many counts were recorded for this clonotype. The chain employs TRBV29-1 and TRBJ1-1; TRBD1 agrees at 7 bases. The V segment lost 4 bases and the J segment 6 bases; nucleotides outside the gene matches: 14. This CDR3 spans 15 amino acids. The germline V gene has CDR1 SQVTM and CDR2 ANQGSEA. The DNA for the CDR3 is TGCAGCGTTGGGGGCTTCCGCGCAGGGGGAGCTGAAGCTTTCTTT. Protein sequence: CSVGGFRAGGAEAFF.

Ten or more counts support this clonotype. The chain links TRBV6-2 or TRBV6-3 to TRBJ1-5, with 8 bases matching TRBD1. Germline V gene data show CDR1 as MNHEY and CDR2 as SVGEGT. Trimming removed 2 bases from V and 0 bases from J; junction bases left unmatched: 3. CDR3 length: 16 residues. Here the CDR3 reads CASSYLGQDSNQPQHF. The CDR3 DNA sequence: TGTGCCAGCAGTTACCTGGGACAGGATAGCAATCAGCCCCAGCATTTT.

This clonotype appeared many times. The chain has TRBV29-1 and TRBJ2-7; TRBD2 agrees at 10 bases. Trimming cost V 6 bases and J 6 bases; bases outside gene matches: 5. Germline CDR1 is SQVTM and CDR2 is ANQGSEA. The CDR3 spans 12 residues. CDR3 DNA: TGCAGCGTCCTAGCGGGAGACCGCGAGCAGTACTTC. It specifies CSVLAGDREQYF.

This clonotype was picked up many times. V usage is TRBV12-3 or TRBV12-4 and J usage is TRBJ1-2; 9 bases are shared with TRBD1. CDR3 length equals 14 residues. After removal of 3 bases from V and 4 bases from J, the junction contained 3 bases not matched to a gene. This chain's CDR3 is CASSFRDRVYGYTF. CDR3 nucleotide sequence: TGTGCCAGCAGTTTCCGGGACAGGGTCTATGGCTACACCTTC.

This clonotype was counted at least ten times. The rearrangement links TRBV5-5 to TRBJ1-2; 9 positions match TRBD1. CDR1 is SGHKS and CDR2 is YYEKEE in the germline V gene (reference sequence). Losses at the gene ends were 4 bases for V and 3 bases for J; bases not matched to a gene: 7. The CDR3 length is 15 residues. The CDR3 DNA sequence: TGTGCCAGCAGCGGGGACAGGGCGCGGCACTATGGCTACACCTTC. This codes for CASSGDRARHYGYTF.

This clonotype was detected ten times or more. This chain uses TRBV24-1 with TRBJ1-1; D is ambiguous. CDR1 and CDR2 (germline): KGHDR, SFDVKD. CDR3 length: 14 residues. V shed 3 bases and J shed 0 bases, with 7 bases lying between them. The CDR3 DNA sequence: TGTGCCACCAGTGATGCGACCATGAACACTGAAGCTTTCTTT. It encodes CATSDATMNTEAFF.

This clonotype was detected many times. This chain's CDR3 is CASSFDLRDIQYF. The CDR3 DNA is TGCGCCAGCAGTTTCGATTTGCGGGACATTCAGTACTTC. The chain uses TRBV5-1 and TRBJ2-4; TRBD2 is a possible D gene (5 bases). CDR3 size: 13 residues. Trimming left V 5 bases short and J 8 bases short, with 14 bases between. The germline V gene has CDR1 SGHRS and CDR2 YFSETQ.

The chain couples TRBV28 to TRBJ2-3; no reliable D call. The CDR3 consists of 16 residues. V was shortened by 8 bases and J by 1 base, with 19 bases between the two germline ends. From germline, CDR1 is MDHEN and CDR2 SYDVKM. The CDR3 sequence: CASPPSILGGTDTQYF. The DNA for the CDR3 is TGTGCCAGCCCCCCCTCGATCTTGGGTGGCACAGATACGCAGTATTTT.

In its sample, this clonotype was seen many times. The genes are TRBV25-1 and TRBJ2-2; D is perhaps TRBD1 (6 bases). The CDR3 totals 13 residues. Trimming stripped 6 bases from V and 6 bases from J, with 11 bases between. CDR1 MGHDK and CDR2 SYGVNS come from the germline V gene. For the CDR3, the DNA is TGTGCCAGCAGACAGGGATGGGCCGGGGAGCTGTTTTTT. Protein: CASRQGWAGELFF.

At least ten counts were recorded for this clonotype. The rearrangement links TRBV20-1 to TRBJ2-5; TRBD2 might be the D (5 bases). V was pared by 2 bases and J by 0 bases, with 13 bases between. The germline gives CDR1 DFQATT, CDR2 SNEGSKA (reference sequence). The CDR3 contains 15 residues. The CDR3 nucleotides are TGCAGTGCTAGAAGGTCCTGGGAGTACCAAGAGACCCAGTACTTC. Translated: CSARRSWEYQETQYF.

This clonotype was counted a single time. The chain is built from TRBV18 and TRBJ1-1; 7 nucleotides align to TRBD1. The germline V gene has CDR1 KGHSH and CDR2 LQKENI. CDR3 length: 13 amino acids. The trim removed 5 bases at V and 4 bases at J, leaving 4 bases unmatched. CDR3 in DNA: TGTGCCAGCTCATCTGACAGGGTCACTGAAGCTTTCTTT. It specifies CASSSDRVTEAFF.

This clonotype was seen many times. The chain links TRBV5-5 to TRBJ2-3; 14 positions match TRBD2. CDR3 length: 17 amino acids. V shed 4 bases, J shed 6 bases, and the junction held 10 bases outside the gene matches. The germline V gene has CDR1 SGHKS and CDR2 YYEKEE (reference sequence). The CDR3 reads CASSTPRLAGGADTQYF. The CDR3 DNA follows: TGTGCCAGCAGCACCCCCAGACTAGCGGGGGGGGCGGATACGCAGTATTTT.

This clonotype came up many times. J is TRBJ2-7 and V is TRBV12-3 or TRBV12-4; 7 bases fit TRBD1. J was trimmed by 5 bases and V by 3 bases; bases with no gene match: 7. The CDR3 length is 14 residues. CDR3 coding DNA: TGTGCCAGCAGTTTGACCCAGGGGGTCAACGAGCAGTACTTC. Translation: CASSLTQGVNEQYF.

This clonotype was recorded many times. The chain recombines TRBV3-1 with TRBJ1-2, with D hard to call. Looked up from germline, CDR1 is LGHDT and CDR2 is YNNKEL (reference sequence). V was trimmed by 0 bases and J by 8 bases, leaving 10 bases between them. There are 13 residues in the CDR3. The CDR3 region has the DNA TGTGCCAGCAGCCAAGATTTAAGTACAGGCTACACCTTC. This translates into CASSQDLSTGYTF.

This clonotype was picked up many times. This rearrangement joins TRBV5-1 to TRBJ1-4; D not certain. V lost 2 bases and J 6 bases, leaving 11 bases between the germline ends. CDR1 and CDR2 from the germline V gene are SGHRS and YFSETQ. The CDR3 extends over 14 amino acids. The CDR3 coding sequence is TGCGCCAGCAGCTTAAGAGGGCGAGATGAAAAACTGTTTTTT. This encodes CASSLRGRDEKLFF.

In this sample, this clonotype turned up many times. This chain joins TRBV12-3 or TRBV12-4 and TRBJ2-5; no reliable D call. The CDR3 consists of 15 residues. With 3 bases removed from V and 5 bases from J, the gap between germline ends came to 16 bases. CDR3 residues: CASSFAGQTRETQYF. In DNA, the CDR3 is TGTGCCAGCAGTTTCGCCGGCCAGACCAGGGAGACCCAGTACTTC.

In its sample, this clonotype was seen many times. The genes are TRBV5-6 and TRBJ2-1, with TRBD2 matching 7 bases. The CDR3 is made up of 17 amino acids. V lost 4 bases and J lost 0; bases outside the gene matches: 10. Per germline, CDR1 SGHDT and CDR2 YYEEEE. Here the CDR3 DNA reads TGTGCCAGCAGCCTAGCCGGGGGGAGAGACTCCTACAATGAGCAGTTCTTC. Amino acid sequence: CASSLAGGRDSYNEQFF.

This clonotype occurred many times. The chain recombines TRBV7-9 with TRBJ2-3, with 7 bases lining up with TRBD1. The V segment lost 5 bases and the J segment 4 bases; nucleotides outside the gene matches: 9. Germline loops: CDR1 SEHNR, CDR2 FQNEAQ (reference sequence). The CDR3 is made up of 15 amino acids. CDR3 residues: CASSRGQVQSDTQYF. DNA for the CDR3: TGTGCCAGCAGCCGAGGACAGGTGCAATCAGATACGCAGTATTTT.